Listed below are T cell receptor beta chains from one sample, sequenced in a study of Tregs in tolerant kidney transplant recipients. Some clones are missing from TCRdb's copy, which holds only in-frame ones; the method was immunoSEQ multiplex PCR. The repertoire holds about 240,000 clones, with approximately 84% as singletons. The sequencing input was CD4+ T cells from blood. All receptors come from a human donor in good health. CDR3s include the opening cysteine and the closing phenylalanine or tryptophan. Each record gives: J gene, D gene, clone size, V gene, CDR3 protein, CDR3 DNA. D genes are given only for firm matches. The size field is filled for only some rows; it gives once, few, many or a size class.

>TRBJ2-7|-|-|TRBV7-2
CASSPSHSSYEQYF
TGTGCCAGCAGCCCCAGTCACAGCTCCTACGAGCAGTACTTC
>TRBJ2-3|-|-|TRBV2
CASSPVSTDTQYF
TGTGCCAGCAGTCCCGTAAGCACAGATACGCAGTATTTT
>TRBJ1-1|-|-|TRBV7-9
CASSERRITEAFF
TGTGCCAGCAGTGAACGACGGATTACTGAAGCTTTCTTT
>TRBJ1-2|-|few|TRBV5-1
CASSLVPGSNYGYTF
TGCGCCAGCAGCTTGGTTCCGGGCTCGAACTATGGCTACACCTTC
>TRBJ1-4|-|-|TRBV19
CASSIMGTRDVKLFF
TGTGCCAGTAGTATCATGGGGACCCGGGACGTAAAACTGTTTTTT
>TRBJ1-1|-|-|TRBV5-4
CASRFRGGDTEAFF
TGTGCCAGCAGATTCAGGGGAGGGGACACTGAAGCTTTCTTT
>TRBJ1-2|TRBD1|once|TRBV2
CASSSRGGWEGYTF
TGTGCCAGCAGTTCCAGAGGGGGCTGGGAAGGCTACACCTTC
>TRBJ2-6|-|-|TRBV11-2
CASRAGGRRGSGANVLTF
TGTGCCAGCAGAGCAGGGGGGAGGAGAGGCTCTGGGGCCAACGTCCTGACTTTC
>TRBJ2-1|-|-|TRBV5-1
CASSLDSSYNEQFF
TGCGCCAGCAGCCTCGATAGCTCCTACAATGAGCAGTTCTTC
>TRBJ2-4|-|-|TRBV30
CAWSVGSPKNIQYF
TGTGCCTGGAGTGTAGGCTCACCCAAAAACATTCAGTACTTC
>TRBJ1-1|TRBD1|-|TRBV7-8
CASSLGRGQGAKNTEAFF
TGTGCCAGCAGCTTAGGGAGGGGACAGGGGGCGAAGAACACTGAAGCTTTCTTT
>TRBJ2-1|-|-|TRBV20-1
CSARGRNEQFF
TGCAGTGCTAGGGGAAGAAATGAGCAGTTCTTC
>TRBJ1-5|TRBD1|-|TRBV10-2
CASSPQGAGNQPQHF
TGCGCCAGCAGCCCCCAGGGGGCCGGGAATCAGCCCCAGCATTTT
>TRBJ1-3|TRBD1|-|TRBV5-1
CASSRQGSGNTIYF
TGCGCCAGCAGCCGACAGGGCTCTGGAAACACCATATATTTT
>TRBJ2-2|-|-|TRBV11-2
CASSLDRWGATAGELFF
TGTGCCAGCAGCTTAGATCGGTGGGGGGCGACGGCCGGGGAGCTGTTTTTT
>TRBJ2-1|TRBD2|-|TRBV10-3
CAISRASGSNEQFF
TGTGCCATCAGTCGGGCTAGCGGGAGCAATGAGCAGTTCTTC
>TRBJ2-7|-|-|TRBV15
CATSRGLLEQYF
TGTGCCACCAGCAGAGGGTTGTTAGAGCAGTACTTC
>TRBJ1-2|-|-|TRBV4-2
CASSQDGSRGDYGYTF
TGTGCCAGCAGCCAAGATGGGTCCAGGGGAGACTATGGCTACACCTTC
>TRBJ1-4|-|-|TRBV6-1
CASSEVIRRTNEKLFF
TGTGCCAGCAGTGAAGTTATACGGAGGACTAATGAAAAACTGTTTTTT
>TRBJ1-2|-|-|TRBV6-1
CASTSIGGPGYTF
TGTGCCAGCACCTCAATAGGGGGTCCTGGCTACACCTTC
>TRBJ2-7|TRBD2|-|TRBV29-1
CSPKREGVYF
TGCAGCCCGAAGCGGGAGGGAGTTTACTTC
>TRBJ2-1|-|-|TRBV6-5
CASSYTPGREVVF
TGTGCCAGCAGTTACACCCCGGGCAGGGAGGTCGTCTTC
>TRBJ1-3|TRBD1|-|TRBV29-1
CSVQGVAGNTIYF
TGCAGCGTCCAGGGGGTTGCTGGAAACACCATATATTTT
>TRBJ2-7|TRBD2|-|TRBV6-5
CASSSPSGIAYEQYF
TGTGCCAGCAGTTCCCCTAGCGGGATAGCCTACGAGCAGTACTTC
>TRBJ2-6|-|-|TRBV11-2
CASSLGGRDTGSGANVLTF
TGTGCCAGCAGCTTAGGGGGCCGGGACACCGGCTCTGGGGCCAACGTCCTGACTTTC
>TRBJ1-1|TRBD1|-|TRBV30
CAWSVYRGFRTEAFF
TGTGCCTGGAGTGTATACAGGGGGTTTCGGACTGAAGCTTTCTTT
>TRBJ2-5|-|-|TRBV18
CASSSIRTAQETQYF
TGTGCCAGCTCATCCATTAGGACAGCGCAAGAGACCCAGTACTTC
>TRBJ1-5|-|-|TRBV6-1
CASSEMGHAGPQHF
TGTGCCAGCAGTGAAATGGGACATGCGGGGCCCCAGCATTTT
>TRBJ2-7|-|-|TRBV6-6
CASGGSGSYEQYF
TGTGCCAGCGGAGGGAGCGGATCCTACGAGCAGTACTTC
>TRBJ1-6|-|once|TRBV7-2
CASSPQGPNYKSPLHF
TGTGCCAGCAGCCCCCAGGGGCCTAACTATAAATCACCCCTCCACTTT
>TRBJ2-7|-|-|TRBV7-6
CASSSAYSYEQYF
TGTGCCAGCAGTAGTGCGTACTCCTACGAGCAGTACTTC
>TRBJ2-3|-|-|TRBV11-2
CASSYTRDARGTDTQYF
TGTGCCAGCAGTTATACCCGGGATGCGAGGGGCACAGATACGCAGTATTTT
>TRBJ2-7|TRBD2|-|TRBV7-3
CASSQSPGGVYEQYF
TGTGCCAGCAGCCAGAGCCCGGGAGGCGTATACGAGCAGTACTTC
>TRBJ2-5|-|once|TRBV5-1
CASSLWPRETQYF
TGCGCCAGCAGCTTGTGGCCGAGAGAGACCCAGTACTTC
>TRBJ2-7|-|-|TRBV7-9
CASSLAERGIYEQYF
TGTGCCAGCAGCTTAGCGGAAAGGGGAATCTACGAGCAGTACTTC
>TRBJ1-1|TRBD1|-|TRBV5-1
CASSLDTGAGEAFF
TGCGCCAGCAGCTTGGATACAGGGGCTGGTGAAGCTTTCTTT